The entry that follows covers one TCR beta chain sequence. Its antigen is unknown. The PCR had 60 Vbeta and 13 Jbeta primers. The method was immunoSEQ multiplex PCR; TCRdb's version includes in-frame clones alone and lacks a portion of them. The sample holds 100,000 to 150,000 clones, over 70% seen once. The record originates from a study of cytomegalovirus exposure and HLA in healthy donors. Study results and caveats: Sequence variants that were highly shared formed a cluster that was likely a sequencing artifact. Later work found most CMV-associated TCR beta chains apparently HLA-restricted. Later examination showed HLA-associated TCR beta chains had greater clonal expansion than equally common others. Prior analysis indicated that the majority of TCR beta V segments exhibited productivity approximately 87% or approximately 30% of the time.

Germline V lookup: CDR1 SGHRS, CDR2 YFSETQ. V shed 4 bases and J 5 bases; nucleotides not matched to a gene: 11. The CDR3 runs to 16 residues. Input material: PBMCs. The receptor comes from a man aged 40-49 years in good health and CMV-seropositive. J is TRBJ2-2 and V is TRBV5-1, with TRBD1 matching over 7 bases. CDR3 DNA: TGCGCCAGCAGCCTACTCGGTAACAGGGGTACCGGGGAGCTGTTTTTT. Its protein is CASSLLGNRGTGELFF.